This T cell receptor beta chain was found in a study of T cell responses to AZD1222 COVID-19 vaccine. Study as a whole: Whether given at about 4 or about 12 weeks, second doses were pooled.

Overall study results and limits: Possibly, clonal diversity was underestimated; donors were largely white British and included more females.

This CDR3 is 15 amino acids long. The germline gives CDR1 SGHDT, CDR2 YYEEEE. The germline V and J ends were trimmed by 5 bases and 1 base, with 16 bases remaining between them. TCRdb keeps only in-frame clones here, not all; method: immunoSEQ multiplex PCR. The sample has about 130,000 clones, approximately 90% seen once; the top ten hold less than 9%. Notes on this clone: No antigen is known for it.

Sequences were derived from peripheral blood, sampled on day 0 of AZD1222 vaccination. The receptor's source is an adult in good health. The V and J genes are TRBV5-6 and TRBJ2-7; D gene uncertain. The CDR3: CASSESGRISYEQYF. The CDR3 nucleotides are TGTGCCAGCAGTGAGTCCGGTAGAATATCCTACGAGCAGTACTTC.